This is a list of T cell receptor beta chains from one sample in a study of blood T cell repertoires in COVID-19. Libraries were prepared by immunoSEQ multiplex PCR; TCRdb keeps only in-frame clonotypes and omits some of them. The sample includes 200,000 to 250,000 clones, nearly 90% seen only once; the top ten take 10% to 15%. The source material was peripheral blood. Every receptor here comes from a woman between 18 and 29 years old who had recovered from COVID-19. Each CDR3 is given with its conserved first and last residue. D genes are given only for firm matches. Some rows have no size entry. The others give once, few or many, or a class for an expanded clone.

size,V,D,J,length,DNA,CDR3
.,TRBV21-1,.,TRBJ1-4,14,TGTGCCAGCAGCATTCGGGACTGTGGTGAAAAACTGTTTTTT,CASSIRDCGEKLFF
.,TRBV4-3,.,TRBJ2-2,12,TGCGCCAGCGCCCTAGGTCCCGGGGAGCTGTTTTTT,CASALGPGELFF
.,TRBV24-1,TRBD1,TRBJ2-1,14,TGTGCCACCAGTGAGGGCGGGACAGGGGTAGAGCAGTTCTTC,CATSEGGTGVEQFF
once,TRBV20-1,.,TRBJ1-2,16,TGCAGTGCTAGTCGATTACGTTGGGCGACACCCTATGGCTACACCTTC,CSASRLRWATPYGYTF
once,TRBV18,.,TRBJ1-2,15,TGTGCCAGCTCACCAAGCCCAACGAGTCTCTATGGCTACACCTTC,CASSPSPTSLYGYTF
.,TRBV5-5,TRBD1,TRBJ2-3,16,TGTGCCAGCAGCGCCAGGACAGGGGTGATGGCAGATACGCAGTATTTT,CASSARTGVMADTQYF
.,TRBV4-1,.,TRBJ1-1,17,TGCGCCAGCAGCCAAGTCACGGCGGCCCGGATGAACACTGAAGCTTTCTTT,CASSQVTAARMNTEAFF
once,TRBV11-2,.,TRBJ2-1,11,TGTGCCAGCAGCCAAACTGATGAGCAGTTCTTC,CASSQTDEQFF
.,TRBV4-2,.,TRBJ2-7,16,TGTGCCAGCAGCCAAGGGAGCCAGCCGAAGTCCTACGAGCAGTACTTC,CASSQGSQPKSYEQYF
.,TRBV6-1,.,TRBJ1-2,14,TGTGCCAGCAGTGAATTAGGAGGGGTGTATGGCTACACCTTC,CASSELGGVYGYTF
few,TRBV7-3,.,TRBJ1-5,13,TGTGCCAGCAGCCCGGAGAGGAATCAGCCCCAGCATTTT,CASSPERNQPQHF
.,TRBV5-1,TRBD1,TRBJ2-7,14,TGCGCCAGCAGCTACCGACAGGGGTCCTACGAGCAGTACTTC,CASSYRQGSYEQYF
.,TRBV7-9,TRBD1,TRBJ1-5,15,TGTGCCAGCAGCTTAGCGGGACAGCGCAATCAGCCCCAGCATTTT,CASSLAGQRNQPQHF
.,TRBV6-6,.,TRBJ1-2,18,TGTGCCAGCAGTCCACTTTCCCCAAACCGGGACATTCCCGATGGCTACACCTTC,CASSPLSPNRDIPDGYTF
once,TRBV4-2,TRBD2,TRBJ2-1,15,TGTGCCAGCAGCCAAGAGATCGCGCGGGAGTACGAGCAGTTCTTC,CASSQEIAREYEQFF
.,TRBV10-3,.,TRBJ2-2,14,TGTGCCATCAGTGAGGGGCGGGTCACCGGGGAGCTGTTTTTT,CAISEGRVTGELFF
.,TRBV14,.,TRBJ1-3,16,TGTGCCAGCAGCCAAGATTTACAGAGCTCTGGAAACACCATATATTTT,CASSQDLQSSGNTIYF
.,TRBV27,.,TRBJ2-1,13,TGTGCCAGCAGCTGGACAGAGCGTGGTGAGCAGTTCTTC,CASSWTERGEQFF
.,TRBV9,TRBD1,TRBJ2-6,20,TGTGCCAGCAGCGTAAACCCAAACCGGGACAGGCCCTCTGGGGCCAACGTCCTGACTTTC,CASSVNPNRDRPSGANVLTF
.,TRBV7-8,.,TRBJ2-1,15,TGTGCCAGCAGCTTACCGGGTCCCTCCTACAATGAGCAGTTCTTC,CASSLPGPSYNEQFF
.,TRBV5-1,TRBD2,TRBJ2-7,16,TGCGCCAGCAGCTTCATTGGGGAAGCGGGAAGCGCCGAGCAGTACTTC,CASSFIGEAGSAEQYF
.,TRBV10-3,TRBD2,TRBJ2-5,18,TGTGCCATCAGTGAGAGGCTAGCGGGAGGGCCTGGGGGAGAGACCCAGTACTTC,CAISERLAGGPGGETQYF
.,TRBV12-3/TRBV12-4,.,TRBJ1-4,11,TGTGCCAGCAGCCTCCAGGGAAAACTGTTTTTT,CASSLQGKLFF
.,TRBV7-2,TRBD2,TRBJ2-7,17,TGTGCCAGCAGCTCCATTACTAGCGGTCTGAGCTCCTACGAGCAGTACTTC,CASSSITSGLSSYEQYF
once,TRBV5-8,.,TRBJ1-1,16,TGTGCCAGCAGCTCGCGGGGCGAAGGACCCGTGCGGGGAGCTTTCTTT,CASSSRGEGPVRGAFF
.,TRBV27,.,TRBJ2-3,13,TGTGCCAGCAGCTCCCGGGGTGGTGATACGCAGTATTTT,CASSSRGGDTQYF
.,TRBV7-3,TRBD1,TRBJ2-2,15,TGTGCCAGCAGCTCACAGGGGGCAGGGGCCGGGGAGCTGTTTTTT,CASSSQGAGAGELFF
.,TRBV10-1,.,TRBJ2-1,16,TGCGCCAGCAGTGGCGGACTACCGAGCTCCTACAATGAGCAGTTCTTC,CASSGGLPSSYNEQFF
.,TRBV29-1,.,TRBJ1-2,15,TGCAGCGTTGGCGGCCATCTTTTACTGAACTATGGCTACACCTTC,CSVGGHLLLNYGYTF
.,TRBV19,.,TRBJ2-2,15,TGTGCCAGTAGTCGATTAAGCGGTTACACCGGGGAGCTGTTTTTT,CASSRLSGYTGELFF
few,TRBV10-3,.,TRBJ2-2,15,TGTGCCATCAGTGATGGGAGAACAAACACCGGGGAGCTGTTTTTT,CAISDGRTNTGELFF
.,TRBV7-6,.,TRBJ2-7,14,TGTGCCAGCAGCTTAGAAACGGTGGGGCGCGAGCAGTACTTC,CASSLETVGREQYF
.,TRBV3-1/TRBV3-2,TRBD1,TRBJ2-1,14,TGTGCCAGCAGCCGCTCCGGGACAGACAATGAGCAGTTCTTC,CASSRSGTDNEQFF
.,TRBV18,.,TRBJ1-5,13,TGTGCCAGCTCATTTGAGGGGGATCAGCCCCAGCATTTT,CASSFEGDQPQHF
once,TRBV15,.,TRBJ2-2,13,TGTGCCACCAGCGGACACAGGGCCGGGGAGCTGTTTTTT,CATSGHRAGELFF
.,TRBV9,.,TRBJ1-2,14,TGTGCCAGCAGCGTACCAGTACCTTTCTATGGCTACACCTTC,CASSVPVPFYGYTF
.,TRBV9,TRBD2,TRBJ2-7,17,TGTGCCAGCAGCGGGTCGACTAGCGGAAAAAATACCTACGAGCAGTACTTC,CASSGSTSGKNTYEQYF
.,TRBV12-5,TRBD1,TRBJ2-1,14,TGTGCTAGTGGTTCAGGGGGAATTTACAATGAGCAGTTCTTC,CASGSGGIYNEQFF
.,TRBV19,.,TRBJ2-7,14,TGTGCCAGTAGTATCCTCCAGAGGTCCTACGAGCAGTACTTC,CASSILQRSYEQYF
few,TRBV7-9,TRBD1,TRBJ1-5,14,TGTGCCAGCAGCCGAGGGACAGGGGGCCAGCCCCAGCATTTT,CASSRGTGGQPQHF
.,TRBV19,TRBD1,TRBJ2-1,15,TGTGCCAGCGCCTACGACAGGGTAGGCTACAATGAGCAGTTCTTC,CASAYDRVGYNEQFF
.,TRBV19,TRBD1,TRBJ1-2,15,TGTGCCAGTAGTTCTTCGACAGGGTTGGACTATGGCTACACCTTC,CASSSSTGLDYGYTF
.,TRBV13,.,TRBJ2-1,12,TGTGCCAGCAGCTTAGGGCGGGATGAGCAGTTCTTC,CASSLGRDEQFF
.,TRBV5-4,TRBD1,TRBJ1-6,16,TGTGCCAGCAGCTTCGCGGGACAGGGCAATAATTCACCCCTCCACTTT,CASSFAGQGNNSPLHF
once,TRBV15,.,TRBJ2-1,14,TGTGCCACCAGCAGAGGGTCGGTCGAAAATGAGCAGTTCTTC,CATSRGSVENEQFF
.,TRBV6-1,.,TRBJ2-5,15,TGTGCCAGCAGTGAGATTCGACAGTCGGAGGAGACCCAGTACTTC,CASSEIRQSEETQYF
.,TRBV19,.,TRBJ1-1,13,TGTGCCAGTAGTGTGGACAGAAACACTGAAGCTTTCTTT,CASSVDRNTEAFF
.,TRBV7-2,.,TRBJ2-1,16,TGTGCCAGCAGCTTCCTCCCCGTAGCCTCCTACAATGAGCAGTTCTTC,CASSFLPVASYNEQFF
.,TRBV7-9,TRBD2,TRBJ2-7,16,TGTGCCAGCAGCACTACGGGGACTAGCGGAGCCTACGAGCAGTACTTC,CASSTTGTSGAYEQYF
.,TRBV6-2/TRBV6-3,TRBD2,TRBJ2-3,14,TGTGCCAGCAGTTACTCGGCTAGCGGGGGAGTCTCGTACTTT,CASSYSASGGVSYF
.,TRBV9,.,TRBJ2-5,14,TGTGCCAGCAGCGTAGAGCCCGGGGAAAAGACCCAGTACTTC,CASSVEPGEKTQYF
once,TRBV2,TRBD2,TRBJ2-2,16,TGTGCCAGCAGGGGGCTAGCGGGAGGGAGCACCGGGGAGCTGTTTTTT,CASRGLAGGSTGELFF